The entry below gives a single T cell receptor beta chain sequence along with its context. What it recognizes is unknown. This specimen belongs to a study of response to subunit inactivated influenza vaccine. Study outcomes and limitations: Few new T cells, the authors suggested, are recruited by each seasonal influenza vaccination.

Using its own MiXCR run on the RT-PCR reads, TCRdb lists one record per CDR3 protein. Among more than 400,000 distinct CDR3 sequences listed, about a tenth were seen once. Losses at the gene ends were 3 bases for V and 5 bases for J; bases not matched to a gene: 8. Germline V CDR1 and CDR2: LGHNA, YSLEER. The CDR3 runs to 15 residues. The sample was PBMCs from blood, taken roughly 47 days after vaccination. The receptor comes from a man in his fifties or sixties who received an inactivated influenza vaccine. The genes are TRBV4-3 and TRBJ2-5; 8 bases match TRBD1. The CDR3 reads CASSHGQGSVETQYF. CDR3 bases: TGCGCCAGCAGCCACGGACAGGGTTCGGTGGAGACCCAGTACTTC.